These 25 T cell receptor beta chains share one sample of origin, sequenced in a study of blood T cells in healthy people across ages. A second PCR, run for roughly 7 to 12 cycles, used a sample-barcoded 5' primer plus a J-beta primer mix. TCRdb called the 5' RACE reads again in MiXCR, with one record for every CDR3 protein. The table shows more than 700,000 distinct CDR3 sequences, with more than 35% occurring only once. Sequencing input: blood. All receptors derive from a man older than 75 in good health.

This clonotype was observed a single time. This CDR3 reads CASSPTQGIGELFF. CDR3 coding DNA: TGTGCCAGCAGTCCAACACAGGGTATCGGGGAGCTGTTTTTT. J is TRBJ2-2 and V is TRBV7-2; TRBD1 might be the D (6 bases). With 6 bases removed from V and 7 bases from J, the gap between germline ends came to 15 bases. Germline loops: CDR1 SGHTA, CDR2 FQGNSA. The CDR3 is made up of 14 amino acids.

V and J are TRBV20-1 and TRBJ1-5, with TRBD1 matching 7 bases. V was clipped by 5 bases and J by 3 bases; unmatched bases: 4. Germline-derived CDR1 and CDR2 are DFQATT and SNEGSKA (reference sequence). CDR3 length: 13 amino acids. The CDR3 protein is CSAGGTVNQPQHF. The CDR3 DNA follows: TGCAGTGCTGGCGGGACAGTCAATCAGCCCCAGCATTTT.

The chain uses TRBV18 and TRBJ1-1, with 7 positions matching TRBD1. CDR1 is KGHSH and CDR2 is LQKENI in the germline V gene. The CDR3 sequence is 15 residues long. V was pared by 3 bases and J by 3 bases, with 7 bases of the junction left unmatched. CDR3 DNA sequence: TGTGCCAGCTCACCGAAGGGACAGCGGGACACTGAAGCTTTCTTT. This encodes CASSPKGQRDTEAFF.

This clonotype occurred a few times. The genes are TRBV20-1 and TRBJ2-3, with unresolved D. This CDR3 has 16 amino acids. The ends were cut back, 1 base at V and 6 bases at J, with 20 bases in the middle. CDR1 and CDR2 (germline): DFQATT, SNEGSKA (reference sequence). CDR3 loop: CSARAFNGKAWDTQYF. For the CDR3, the DNA is TGCAGTGCTAGAGCATTTAACGGAAAGGCATGGGATACGCAGTATTTT.

In DNA form, the CDR3 reads TGTGCCAGCAGTTCGCAGGGGGCAGAGACCCAGTTCTTC. As protein: CASSSQGAETQFF. The V and J genes are TRBV12-3 or TRBV12-4 and TRBJ2-1, with 8 bases fitting TRBD1. The CDR3 consists of 13 residues. V shed 4 bases, J shed 13 bases, and the junction held 9 bases outside the gene matches.

This clonotype was seen a handful of times. The chain links TRBV4-1 to TRBJ2-7; D possibly corresponds to TRBD2 (5 bases). Per germline, CDR1 MGHRA and CDR2 YSYEKL. Trimming took off 0 bases at V and 0 bases at J, with 15 bases between the two ends. The length of the CDR3 is 17 residues. The CDR3 protein is CASSQEAGPLSSYEQYF. CDR3 DNA: TGCGCCAGCAGCCAAGAGGCGGGTCCCCTCAGCTCCTACGAGCAGTACTTC.

This clonotype was counted only a few times. The chain recombines TRBV12-3 or TRBV12-4 with TRBJ2-3; tentatively, D is TRBD1 (7 bases). V lost 4 bases, J lost 2 bases, and 13 bases lay in between. This CDR3 comprises 15 residues. The CDR3 loop reads CASSYSRGATDTQYF. The CDR3 bases are TGTGCCAGCAGTTACTCCAGGGGGGCCACAGATACGCAGTATTTT.

The genes are TRBV7-2 and TRBJ2-7; TRBD1 matches at 7 bases. Per the germline V gene, CDR1 is SGHTA and CDR2 is FQGNSA. Trimming at V came to 5 bases and at J to 3 bases, leaving 10 bases not matched to a gene. The CDR3 length is 15 residues. The CDR3 spells CASSGGETGNYEQYF. DNA for the CDR3: TGTGCCAGCAGCGGGGGAGAGACAGGGAACTACGAGCAGTACTTC.

J is TRBJ2-7 and V is TRBV27, with 11 positions matching TRBD1. From germline, CDR1 is MNHEY and CDR2 SMNVEV (reference sequence). V gave up 6 bases and J gave up 7 bases; unmatched junction bases: 5. This CDR3 contains 13 residues. The CDR3 sequence is CASSGQGAQEQYF. CDR3 DNA sequence: TGTGCCAGCAGCGGACAGGGGGCGCAAGAGCAGTACTTC.

V gene TRBV6-5 combines with J gene TRBJ1-6, with D unresolved. This CDR3 spans 13 amino acids. Germline V gene sequence: CDR1 MNHEY, CDR2 SVGAGI. Deletions cut 11 bases from V and 5 bases from J, with 13 bases between. CDR3 in DNA: TGTGCCGTAAGAACGGCCGATAATTCACCCCTCCACTTT. It codes for CAVRTADNSPLHF.

The rearrangement joins TRBV20-1 to TRBJ2-5, with D possibly being TRBD2 (5 bases). Germline CDR1 is DFQATT and CDR2 is SNEGSKA (reference sequence). V was clipped by 3 bases and J by 4 bases, with 24 bases between them. The CDR3 loop spans 17 amino acids. The CDR3: CSARDPRVARVGETQYF. The CDR3 DNA reads TGCAGTGCTAGGGACCCGAGGGTAGCGAGAGTCGGAGAGACCCAGTACTTC.

The chain links TRBV11-3 to TRBJ2-6; TRBD1 might be the D (6 bases). The CDR3 is made up of 16 amino acids. V was clipped by 5 bases and J by 2 bases, with 13 bases between them. CDR1 is SGHNT and CDR2 is YENEEA in the germline V gene. This CDR3 is CASSVSQGTGANVLTF. The CDR3 DNA reads TGTGCCAGCAGCGTATCACAGGGCACTGGGGCCAACGTCCTGACTTTC.

This clonotype has more than one count but fewer than ten. The chain carries TRBV20-1 and TRBJ2-3; D unclear. Germline CDR1 DFQATT, CDR2 SNEGSKA (reference sequence). This CDR3 has 14 amino acids. Between the trimmed V and J ends, which lost 6 bases and 7 bases, there was a span of 20 bases. CDR3 sequence reads: CSAINPSSLNTQYF. The CDR3 DNA is TGCAGTGCCATTAACCCCTCGAGTCTGAATACGCAGTATTTT.

The rearrangement joins TRBV28 to TRBJ1-6, with D uncertain. CDR3 size: 15 residues. V lost 8 bases, J lost 9 bases, and 20 bases lay in between. CDR1 and CDR2 (germline): MDHEN, SYDVKM. The CDR3 nucleotides are TGTGCCAGCCCACCTAGTGCCGGATTGGGTTCACCCCTCCACTTT. Translating gives CASPPSAGLGSPLHF. The full variable domain, completed using reference TRBV28 and TRBJ1-6, is DVKVTQSSRYLVKRTGEKVFLECVQDMDHENMFWYRQDPGLGLRLIYFSYDVKMKEKGDIPEGYSVSREKKERFSLILESASTNQTSMYLCASPPSAGLGSPLHFGNGTRLTVT.

The chain is built from TRBV29-1 and TRBJ2-5, with TRBD2 matching over 7 bases. Unmatched junction bases numbered 10, after V lost 4 bases and J lost 11 bases. CDR3 length: 12 residues. The V gene's germline CDR1 is SQVTM and CDR2 ANQGSEA. CDR3 DNA: TGCAGCGTTGTAAGGGAGGGGCCTGAGCAGTACTTC. Amino acids: CSVVREGPEQYF.

This clonotype has a handful of counts. The CDR3 nucleotides are TGTGCCATCAGTGAGGGACAGGGGTACGAGACCCAGTACTTC. As protein: CAISEGQGYETQYF. V gene TRBV10-3 combines with J gene TRBJ2-5; 9 bases are a match to TRBD1. CDR1 is ENHRY and CDR2 is SYGVKD in the germline V gene. This CDR3 region has 14 residues. The junction had 3 bases not matched to a gene; V was cut back by 2 bases and J by 5 bases.

V and J are TRBV7-2 and TRBJ2-3; D possibly corresponds to TRBD2 (5 bases). This CDR3 region has 15 residues. Trimming stripped 3 bases from V and 7 bases from J, with 17 bases between. Looked up from germline, CDR1 is SGHTA and CDR2 is FQGNSA. DNA of the CDR3: TGTGCCAGCAGCTTGCCCGCACCCGGGGAAAATACGCAGTATTTT. It codes for CASSLPAPGENTQYF.

There are many counts of this clonotype. This chain connects TRBV7-2 to TRBJ2-5; D is ambiguous. V gave up 4 bases and J gave up 0 bases, with 3 bases separating them. Germline CDR1 reads SGHTA; CDR2 reads FQGNSA. The CDR3 sequence is 12 residues long. CDR3 amino acids: CASSSYQETQYF. CDR3 DNA sequence: TGTGCCAGCAGCTCGTACCAAGAGACCCAGTACTTC.

This clonotype has just a few counts. V usage is TRBV7-3 and J usage is TRBJ2-7; no clear D gene. Germline CDR1 SGHTA, CDR2 FQGTGA. Trimming pared 5 bases from V and 6 bases from J, leaving 14 bases between. The CDR3 totals 13 residues. CDR3 nucleotides: TGTGCCAGCAGCGTAAGTGCTGGCGGCGAGCAGTACTTC. It specifies CASSVSAGGEQYF.

This clonotype has only a few counts. The chain has TRBV5-6 and TRBJ1-1; D not certain. Looked up from germline, CDR1 is SGHDT and CDR2 is YYEEEE. The CDR3 is made up of 12 amino acids. V lost 1 base and J 6 bases, leaving 7 bases between the germline ends. The DNA for the CDR3 is TGTGCCAGCAGCTTGAACGTCGCTGAAGCTTTCTTT. Amino acids: CASSLNVAEAFF.

The chain is built from TRBV6-2 or TRBV6-3 and TRBJ2-7; a possible D gene is TRBD1 (6 bases). CDR1 is MNHEY, CDR2 SVGEGT, per germline. V dropped 3 bases and J dropped 3 bases, with 24 bases sitting between them. The CDR3 length is 18 residues. The CDR3 DNA is TGTGCCAGCAGTTATTCAAAGACAGGACGAGCGGAGAACTACGAGCAGTACTTC. Its protein product is CASSYSKTGRAENYEQYF.

J is TRBJ1-4 and V is TRBV7-2; 7 nucleotides match TRBD1. V dropped 4 bases and J dropped 6; count of bases not matched to a gene: 5. The CDR3 runs to 14 residues. Germline loops: CDR1 SGHTA, CDR2 FQGNSA. The CDR3 is CASSYQGGDEKLFF. The CDR3 DNA follows: TGTGCCAGCAGCTATCAGGGGGGGGATGAAAAACTGTTTTTT. Using reference TRBV7-2 and TRBJ1-4 for the parts outside the CDR3, the full variable domain is GAGVSQSPSNKVTEKGKDVELRCDPISGHTALYWYRQSLGQGLEFLIYFQGNSAPDKSGLPSDRFSAERTGGSVSTLTIQRTQQEDSAVYLCASSYQGGDEKLFFGSGTQLSVL.

In this sample, this clonotype turned up a few times. The J gene is TRBJ2-7, the V gene TRBV27; the match to TRBD2 covers 13 bases. The length of the CDR3 is 16 residues. J was trimmed by 2 bases and V by 1 base; bases with no gene match: 2. Germline V gives CDR1 MNHEY, CDR2 SMNVEV (reference sequence). The CDR3 DNA follows: TGTGCCAGCAGTTTATATGGGACTAGCGGGACCTACGAGCAGTACTTC. Protein sequence: CASSLYGTSGTYEQYF.

A note on this clonotype: Relative to the germline gene, one junction end is altered; a read error may explain this. This chain links TRBV6-2 or TRBV6-3 with TRBJ2-1; 10 nucleotides match TRBD2. The CDR3 consists of 17 residues. The germline gives CDR1 MNHEY, CDR2 SVGEGT. CDR3 coding DNA: TGTGCCTGCAGGGGCCTAGCGGGAGCCTTTGGGTACAATGAGCAGTTCTTC. This translates into CACRGLAGAFGYNEQFF.

The chain has TRBV5-1 and TRBJ2-1; TRBD2 matches 14 bases. The CDR3 is 16 amino acids. CDR1 and CDR2 from the germline V gene are SGHRS and YFSETQ. V trimming: 3 bases; J trimming: 8 bases; junction bases outside the gene matches: 7. CDR3 loop: CASSSGLAGGGDEQFF. The CDR3 DNA sequence: TGCGCCAGCAGCTCTGGACTAGCGGGGGGAGGTGATGAGCAGTTCTTC. The full variable domain, with the rest looked up from reference TRBV5-1 and TRBJ2-1, is KAGVTQTPRYLIKTRGQQVTLSCSPISGHRSVSWYQQTPGQGLQFLFEYFSETQRNKGNFPGRFSGRQFSNSRSEMNVSTLELGDSALYLCASSSGLAGGGDEQFFGPGTRLTVL.